This note documents a single TCR beta chain sequence. This clonotype occurred a few times. No antigen is known for it. No much larger clonotype is one base removed from it; base qualities were not supplied. This sample was taken from a study of CD8 T cells in ankylosing spondylitis (dated by TCRdb to about 2017). Looking at the study overall: The study set out to find disease-linked TCR variants by profiling T cell receptor beta repertoires in ankylosing spondylitis patients and healthy donors. Samples of peripheral blood were taken, and for ankylosing spondylitis patients, synovial fluid was collected as well. The full study cohort comprised some 27 ankylosing spondylitis patients and some 110 healthy donors. Overall results and qualifications from the work: A TCR beta motif of about eight highly homologous amino acid variants appeared characteristic of blood from ankylosing spondylitis patients. Some TCR beta motif variants had previously been reported in synovial fluid and blood of reactive arthritis patients, which suggested common disease-initiation mechanisms. A CD8+ phenotype was shown by the disease-linked clones, which were found at relatively low frequencies in peripheral blood. According to the report, matched synovial fluid samples from ankylosing spondylitis patients were significantly enriched for the disease-linked clones.

Sequencing took place on an Illumina HiSeq 2500. TCR beta libraries were prepared by quantitative 5'-RACE with molecular barcodes. In the authors' own workflow: A new computational method based on a probabilistic model of VDJ rearrangement was used to identify disease-linked TCR variants. Clones were called with MiXCR by TCRdb after fastp trimmed the public reads at Q25, and only in-frame beta chains were retained. When rows share a CDR3 protein, they turn into one entry using the most common DNA and genes. The V and J calls follow TCRdb's processing rather than the paper's. The sample records a few hundred thousand distinct CDR3 sequences, approximately 20% of which are singletons. The top ten hold less than 20% of the sample. The sequencing input was blood, either unsorted or a sorted T cell fraction (not recorded which). The clonotype originates from a male donor with ankylosing spondylitis.

At the DNA level, the sequence is TGTGCCATCAGTGAGACACGGAACACTGAAGCTTTCTTT. Translation gives CAISETRNTEAFF. Recombination joined TRBV10-3 with TRBJ1-1, with the D segment identity uncertain. CDR1 and CDR2 are drawn from the germline V gene: ENHRY, SYGVKD. Trimming costs V 2 bases and J 1 base, and their ends lie 5 bases apart. Taken from cysteine to phenylalanine, the CDR3 has 13 residues. Solely the CDR3 DNA is kept, with 39 bases framed from the first base.